This TCR beta chain came from a study of regulatory T cells in long-lasting Graves disease. The CDR3 has 13 amino acids. V trimming: 3 bases; J trimming: 6 bases; junction bases outside the gene matches: 1. Germline V gene sequence: CDR1 SGHTA, CDR2 FQGNSA. Library construction for TCR beta used iRepertoire HTBI primers and Arm-PCR of CDR3 regions. TCRdb re-called the multiplex PCR reads through MiXCR, storing one row per CDR3 protein. The sample shows more than 450,000 distinct CDR3 sequences, under 20% of them seen only once. Documented time point: newly diagnosed GD, antithyroid drugs for less than 3 months. The TCR library was made from RNA that had been extracted from PBMCs in TRIzol. Many counts were recorded for this clonotype. This sample was also put to use in a study of T cells in Graves' hyperthyroidism and ophthalmopathy. That paper adds: Using the HTBI primer set, a first-round RT-PCR was run on the TCR CDR3.

This sequence joins TRBV7-2 and TRBJ1-5, with 8 bases that match TRBD1. The clonotype was recovered from a man aged 35 to 55 with Graves disease. Sequenced here: peripheral blood mononuclear cells (PBMCs), sampled at new diagnosis, from a patient treated with antithyroid drugs. The CDR3 loop is CASSLDRVQPQHF. The CDR3 DNA follows: TGTGCCAGCAGCTTGGACAGGGTTCAGCCCCAGCATTTT.